This T cell receptor (beta chain) is from a study of Tregs in tolerant kidney transplant recipients (dated by TCRdb to between 2018 and 2021). For the study in its entirety: The transplants used related donors along with nonmyeloablative bone marrow transplantation, and in the human trials mixed chimerism was transient. The study applied TCRbeta sequencing to find donor-specific regulatory T cells before combined kidney and bone marrow transplantation and then followed those same cells after transplant. Overall results and qualifications from the work: Expanding Tregs with activated donor B cells appeared to identify the most biologically relevant and donor-specific TCRbeta repertoire. In tolerant patients, the expansion of donor-specific Tregs was greater than global Treg expansion, suggesting that the expansion was antigen-driven rather than nonspecific. PCR primers changed over time for some patients, so nucleotide-level comparison across those patients' samples was not possible. Biological reproducibility was not directly addressed, though technical replication error appeared minimal. The study was limited by small patient numbers, and the findings need validation in larger populations and under other immunosuppression protocols.

For TCRbeta CDR3 sequencing, genomic DNA from the sorted cells was extracted using the QIAGEN DNeasy Blood and Tissue Kit. High-throughput TCRbeta CDR3 sequencing, which included PCR amplification with bias correction and internal controls, was done commercially through immunoSEQ. On the study's bioinformatics: Unique productive TCRbeta sequences were defined by CDR3 nucleotide sequence where primers matched, otherwise by CDR3 amino acid sequence with Vbeta and Jbeta genes. To correct for sorting error, sequences found in more than one sorted population at a frequency ratio of 2:1 or less were discarded, and the remaining shared sequences were assigned to the population with the higher frequency. Donor-reactive sequences were defined as at least 5-fold expanded in CFSE-low cells versus unstimulated cells, with frequency of at least 0.01% in CFSE-low cells. Jensen-Shannon divergence calculated on the top 100 TCRbeta sequences ranked by frequency was used to measure repertoire divergence. For samples with multiple sequencing runs, sorting error was corrected in each run separately before the runs were combined. TCRdb took over this immuneACCESS table, retaining in-frame rearrangements with V and J assigned. Such tables are incomplete; in checked studies, under half of the missing clones stem from an unresolved V gene, and the remainder is unexplained. D and trimming were read from the DNA, whereas the V and J calls and clone size are those reported in that table. Within this sample are more than 75,000 clones, with approximately 93% of them counted one time only. The top ten clonotypes cover 0.35% to 0.55% of the sample.

Per the publication, the time point label means: blood sample drawn before combined kidney and bone marrow transplant. Thawed PBMCs were FACS-sorted into unstimulated Tregs (CD4+CD25+CD127-), CD4+ non-Tregs (CD4+CD25-), CD4 cells and CD8 cells. A few combined kidney and bone marrow transplant recipients from the ITN036ST trial were included as patients, and samples were available only from these trial subjects. Healthy control blood was processed to PBMCs with a Ficoll density gradient and then cryopreserved, whereas patient PBMCs were collected both before and after transplant. Cut back by 0 bases and 7 bases, the V and J ends lie 9 bases apart. Spanning cysteine to phenylalanine, the CDR3 consists of 13 amino acids. Only the CDR3 DNA is retained, 39 bases long and in frame from the first base. CDR1 is given as SNHLY and CDR2 as FYNNEI, both from the germline V gene. On this clone: Its antigen is still unknown. Base qualities are not recorded, but no much larger clone differs from it by a single base.

The source was CD4+ T cells from blood, collected before the transplant. The chain employs TRBV2 and TRBJ1-2, with TRBD1 perhaps the D gene, on 5 matching bases. This TCR was sampled from a human donor who received a combined kidney and bone marrow transplant. This receptor carries the CDR3 CASSEARQIGYTF. The bases are TGTGCCAGCAGTGAAGCACGACAGATTGGCTACACCTTC.